These T cell receptor beta chains were read from a single sample in a study of cytomegalovirus exposure and HLA in healthy donors. TCRdb's copy holds only in-frame clones and misses some; the assay was immunoSEQ multiplex PCR. Here the sample spans about 210,000 clones, around 83% being singletons. The sample was PBMCs. These receptors all stem from a woman in her fifties or sixties in good health and CMV-seropositive. CDR3s include the opening cysteine and the closing phenylalanine or tryptophan. The D gene is left open where the match is weak. Rows may omit the clone size; those that give it use once, few, many or a size class.

V gene	J gene	clone size	D gene	CDR3 DNA	CDR3 protein
TRBV14	TRBJ1-2	-	-	TGTGCCAGCAGCCTGCATCCCAGGGTGGATAGTGGCTACACCTTC	CASSLHPRVDSGYTF
TRBV10-3	TRBJ1-3	-	-	TGTGCCATCAGCGAACAGGGCTCTGGAAACACCATATATTTT	CAISEQGSGNTIYF
TRBV11-2	TRBJ2-3	-	TRBD2	TGTGCCAGCAGCTTTACGCCGGGACTAGCGGCGAGCACAGATACGCAGTATTTT	CASSFTPGLAASTDTQYF
TRBV7-6	TRBJ1-2	-	-	TGTGCCAGCAGCTTAGGAATACCCGGGTTAGGTGGCTACACCTTC	CASSLGIPGLGGYTF
TRBV6-6	TRBJ1-6	-	-	TGTGCCAGCAGTTACGATGGACAGACCTCTTCACCCCTCCACTTT	CASSYDGQTSSPLHF
TRBV6-5	TRBJ1-1	-	TRBD1	TGTGCCAGCAGTTACCAGGGCAGGGGGCGCTACACTGAAGCTTTCTTT	CASSYQGRGRYTEAFF
TRBV18	TRBJ2-5	-	-	TGTGCCAGCTCATTCAGGGGAGAGACCCAGTACTTC	CASSFRGETQYF
TRBV14	TRBJ2-5	-	TRBD2	TGTGCCAGCAGCCAAGAAGGCCTAGCGGGGGTTGTTTCGAAGACCCAGTACTTC	CASSQEGLAGVVSKTQYF
TRBV19	TRBJ1-5	few	TRBD1	TGTGCCAGTAGCCGGGACAGGGAGGACAATCAGCCCCAGCATTTT	CASSRDREDNQPQHF
TRBV5-1	TRBJ1-1	-	-	TGCGCCAGCACCTGGGCGGGACCTTTGAACACTGAAGCTTTCTTT	CASTWAGPLNTEAFF
TRBV7-9	TRBJ1-1	-	TRBD1	TGTTCCAGCAGCTCCTACAGGGGCACTGAAGCTTTCTTT	CSSSSYRGTEAFF
TRBV30	TRBJ2-5	-	-	TGTGCTCACCGCGGAAAGGGGCAAGAGACCCAGTACTTC	CAHRGKGQETQYF
TRBV20-1	TRBJ1-1	-	-	TGCAGTGCTATAGTTACTGAAGCTTTCTTT	CSAIVTEAFF
TRBV6-4	TRBJ1-1	-	-	TGTGCCAGCCCCGCTAAAACAGGGATGAACACTGAAGCTTTCTTT	CASPAKTGMNTEAFF
TRBV7-3	TRBJ1-1	-	-	TGTGCCAGCAGCCCGAGGGTTGGGGGGATAGCTGAAGCTTTCTTT	CASSPRVGGIAEAFF
TRBV7-2	TRBJ1-6	few	-	TGTGCCAGCAGCCCGGGAGGGATTTCCCTTAATTCACCCCTCCACTTT	CASSPGGISLNSPLHF
TRBV19	TRBJ2-3	-	TRBD2	TGTGCCAGTAGTATAGGCGGGGGGCGCACAGATACGCAGTATTTT	CASSIGGGRTDTQYF
TRBV19	TRBJ1-4	-	-	TGTGCCAGTAGTTTCGGAAGACAGAGAACTAATGAAAAACTGTTTTTT	CASSFGRQRTNEKLFF
TRBV11-2	TRBJ2-7	once	TRBD1	TGTGCCAGCAGTCATCACCGGGACAGGGGTTCCTACGAGCAGTACTTC	CASSHHRDRGSYEQYF
TRBV7-9	TRBJ1-1	-	-	TGTGCCAGCAGTCTACAGGGATACACTGAAGCTTTCTTT	CASSLQGYTEAFF
TRBV19	TRBJ1-1	-	-	TGTGCCAGTAGTATGGGGGAGGCCCTCACTGAAGCTTTCTTT	CASSMGEALTEAFF
TRBV2	TRBJ1-3	few	-	TGTGCCATGAGGACACAACTCTCTGGAAACACCATATATTTT	CAMRTQLSGNTIYF
TRBV5-5	TRBJ1-2	-	-	TGTGCCAGCAGCTTGAACGGGGGAATCTATGGCTACACCTTC	CASSLNGGIYGYTF
TRBV5-1	TRBJ1-2	-	-	TGCGCCAGCAGCTTGGATCCAGGGGCGGATGGCTACACCTTC	CASSLDPGADGYTF
TRBV9	TRBJ1-1	-	TRBD1	TGTGCCAGCAGCGTAGGGGGACAGGGTGGTGGCACTGAAGCTTTCTTT	CASSVGGQGGGTEAFF
TRBV30	TRBJ2-7	-	-	TGTGCCTCTCAGAGGAGGGCCACGACAGCCTACGAGCAGTACTTC	CASQRRATTAYEQYF
TRBV7-9	TRBJ2-5	-	TRBD1	TGTGCCAGCAGCTCAACCGGGACAGGGGGCGGAGAGACCCAGTACTTC	CASSSTGTGGGETQYF
TRBV12-5	TRBJ1-6	-	TRBD1	TGTGCTAGTGGTTTGGCTCCCTGGAGACAGGGACTTCGGTCACCCCTCCACTTT	CASGLAPWRQGLRSPLHF
TRBV7-2	TRBJ1-1	-	-	TGTGCCAGCAGCTTTGCCAGGGCCACTGAAGCTTTCTTT	CASSFARATEAFF
TRBV27	TRBJ1-2	-	-	TGTGCCAGCAGAGGGGTGGGGTCGGTCTATGGCTACACCTTC	CASRGVGSVYGYTF
TRBV19	TRBJ1-6	few	-	TGTGCCAGTAGTAACACCCTGGCAGGGAACACGACGCCCCTCCACTTT	CASSNTLAGNTTPLHF
TRBV7-9	TRBJ2-1	-	TRBD2	TGTGCCAGCACCCAAAAGCGGGACTCCTACAATGAGCAGTTCTTC	CASTQKRDSYNEQFF
TRBV28	TRBJ1-1	-	-	TGTGCCAGCACCTTTCGAGACACAGGGTCCCCTGAAGCTTTCTTT	CASTFRDTGSPEAFF
TRBV7-6	TRBJ2-2	-	-	TGTGCCAGCAGCTTAAAGGTTGGGGGCCGGGACACCGGGGAGCTGTTTTTT	CASSLKVGGRDTGELFF
TRBV5-4	TRBJ2-1	-	TRBD2	TGTGCCAGCAGCTTGGAAGTGGGGGACGCTAGCGGGGTGAGTGAGCAGTTCTTC	CASSLEVGDASGVSEQFF
TRBV5-1	TRBJ2-7	-	TRBD1	TGCGCCAGCAGCTTGGAAGGGGGACAGGGGTTGGACGAGCAGTACTTC	CASSLEGGQGLDEQYF
TRBV7-8	TRBJ2-2	-	TRBD1	TGTGCCAGCAGCCCCTGGACAGGGAGCGGGGAGCTGTTTTTT	CASSPWTGSGELFF
TRBV11-2	TRBJ1-3	once	-	TGTGCCAGCAGCTTAGGGGCAGCTGGAAACACCATATATTTT	CASSLGAAGNTIYF
TRBV5-4	TRBJ2-5	-	TRBD1	TGTGCCAGCAGCGCCCAGACAGGGGGCGGGGAGACCCAGTACTTC	CASSAQTGGGETQYF
TRBV30	TRBJ1-5	-	-	TGTGCCTGGAGCGGAGGGTTTAATCAGCCCCAGCATTTT	CAWSGGFNQPQHF
TRBV5-1	TRBJ2-7	-	TRBD1	TGCGCCAGCAGGAGGCAGGGGGCATCCTACGAGCAGTACTTC	CASRRQGASYEQYF
TRBV6-6	TRBJ1-6	-	-	TGTGCCAGCAGTAGGACTTATTCACCCCTCCACTTT	CASSRTYSPLHF
TRBV7-6	TRBJ1-5	-	-	TGTGCCAGCAGCTTTGACAGGAGTCAGCCCCAGCATTTT	CASSFDRSQPQHF
TRBV6-5	TRBJ1-5	-	-	TGTGCCAGCAGTCCATGGCGGGTAAGCTGGCAGCCCCAGCATTTT	CASSPWRVSWQPQHF
TRBV7-9	TRBJ2-7	-	-	TGTGCCAGCAGCCCACAGGGAGCCCAAACCAACTACGAGCAGTACTTC	CASSPQGAQTNYEQYF
TRBV29-1	TRBJ1-1	-	-	TGCAGCGTGAAAGAGGTAACTGAAGCTTTCTTT	CSVKEVTEAFF
TRBV29-1	TRBJ1-1	-	-	TGCAGCGTTGTAGAGGGGAGCACTGAAGCTTTCTTT	CSVVEGSTEAFF
TRBV7-9	TRBJ2-2	-	TRBD1	TGTGCCAGCAGCTTAGTGAGGGGGCCCTTCAACACCGGGGAGCTGTTTTTT	CASSLVRGPFNTGELFF
TRBV6-5	TRBJ2-3	-	-	TGTGCCAGCAGATTACAGGGTGGCGCAGATACGCAGTATTTT	CASRLQGGADTQYF
TRBV6-1	TRBJ1-2	-	-	TGTGCCAGCAGGCCCGGACAGAACTATGGCTACACCTTC	CASRPGQNYGYTF
TRBV7-8	TRBJ2-1	-	TRBD2	TGTGCCAGCAGCTTATTCGGGGGGGTCTACAATGAGCAGTTCTTC	CASSLFGGVYNEQFF
TRBV6-5	TRBJ2-5	-	-	TGTGCCAGCAGTTACGGGCTTTCCCAAGAGACCCAGTACTTC	CASSYGLSQETQYF
TRBV28	TRBJ1-3	-	-	TGTGCCAGCAGTTTATGGACAGGATTTGGAAACACCATATATTTT	CASSLWTGFGNTIYF